Listed below are T cell receptor beta chains from one sample, sequenced in a study of OX40 agonist ivuxolimab in advanced cancers. Using immunoSEQ multiplex PCR, the repertoire was profiled, and TCRdb retains in-frame clones only, with some absent. The sample consists of about 70,000 clones, 80% to 85% of them appearing once. This specimen was CD4+ or CD8+ T cells sorted from blood, taken in a trial of the OX40 agonist ivuxolimab. Source of these receptors: an adult with an advanced solid tumor such as melanoma, head and neck, liver or kidney cancer. The CDR3 runs from the conserved cysteine through the conserved F or W. D genes are given only for firm matches. Size tells how often a clone was seen (once, few, many) or the class of an expanded clone, and some rows leave it out.

CDR3 protein: CASSQTGFGTGTGANVLTF
CDR3 DNA: TGCGCCAGCAGCCAAACCGGTTTCGGGACAGGGACTGGGGCCAACGTCCTGACTTTC
clone size: NA
D gene: TRBD1
J gene: TRBJ2-6
V gene: TRBV4-1

CDR3 protein: CASSVGRGINTIYF
CDR3 DNA: TGTGCCAGCAGCGTCGGCAGGGGAATAAACACCATATATTTT
clone size: NA
D gene: NA
J gene: TRBJ1-3
V gene: TRBV9

CDR3 protein: CASSKEVPDRGGGF
CDR3 DNA: TGTGCCAGCAGCAAAGAGGTGCCGGACAGGGGCGGGGGCTTC
clone size: NA
D gene: NA
J gene: TRBJ2-7
V gene: TRBV21-1

CDR3 protein: CASSLAKGSGELFF
CDR3 DNA: TGTGCCAGCAGCTTAGCTAAGGGGTCCGGGGAGCTGTTTTTT
clone size: NA
D gene: NA
J gene: TRBJ2-2
V gene: TRBV7-7

CDR3 protein: CASSLRGTGELFF
CDR3 DNA: TGTGCCAGCAGCTTGAGGGGGACCGGGGAGCTGTTTTTT
clone size: NA
D gene: NA
J gene: TRBJ2-2
V gene: TRBV7-2

CDR3 protein: CASSPTTGTSTGELFF
CDR3 DNA: TGTGCCAGCAGCCCGACAACCGGGACAAGCACCGGGGAGCTGTTTTTT
clone size: NA
D gene: NA
J gene: TRBJ2-2
V gene: TRBV7-2

CDR3 protein: CASFTAEYNEQFF
CDR3 DNA: TGTGCCAGCTTCACTGCAGAGTACAATGAGCAGTTCTTC
clone size: NA
D gene: NA
J gene: TRBJ2-1
V gene: TRBV18

CDR3 protein: CASSPSTMRGGVEQFF
CDR3 DNA: TGTGCCAGCAGCCCCTCGACCATGCGGGGGGGCGTTGAGCAGTTCTTC
clone size: NA
D gene: TRBD2
J gene: TRBJ2-1
V gene: TRBV7-3

CDR3 protein: CASSRQDRGVYEQYF
CDR3 DNA: TGTGCCAGCAGCCGTCAGGACAGGGGGGTTTACGAGCAGTACTTC
clone size: NA
D gene: TRBD1
J gene: TRBJ2-7
V gene: TRBV7-2

CDR3 protein: CASRLSGYNEQFF
CDR3 DNA: TGTGCCAGCAGGCTCTCGGGGTACAATGAGCAGTTCTTC
clone size: NA
D gene: NA
J gene: TRBJ2-1
V gene: TRBV7-9

CDR3 protein: CASSLGQNTGELFF
CDR3 DNA: TGCGCCAGCAGCTTAGGGCAGAACACCGGGGAGCTGTTTTTT
clone size: NA
D gene: NA
J gene: TRBJ2-2
V gene: TRBV5-1

CDR3 protein: CAWSVAGVTEAFF
CDR3 DNA: TGTGCCTGGAGTGTAGCAGGGGTTACTGAAGCTTTCTTT
clone size: NA
D gene: NA
J gene: TRBJ1-1
V gene: TRBV30

CDR3 protein: CASRQRTSGWNEQFF
CDR3 DNA: TGTGCCAGCAGACAACGGACTAGCGGGTGGAATGAGCAGTTCTTC
clone size: NA
D gene: TRBD2
J gene: TRBJ2-1
V gene: TRBV7-8

CDR3 protein: CASSDIARGGPWNTGELFF
CDR3 DNA: TGTGCCAGCAGTGACATTGCCAGGGGGGGACCCTGGAACACCGGGGAGCTGTTTTTT
clone size: NA
D gene: NA
J gene: TRBJ2-2
V gene: TRBV6-1

CDR3 protein: CAWSVPGTSLETQYF
CDR3 DNA: TGTGCCTGGAGTGTACCCGGGACTAGCTTAGAGACCCAGTACTTC
clone size: NA
D gene: TRBD2
J gene: TRBJ2-5
V gene: TRBV30

CDR3 protein: CSVEDSAGDEKLFF
CDR3 DNA: TGCAGCGTTGAAGATTCCGCAGGGGATGAAAAACTGTTTTTT
clone size: few
D gene: NA
J gene: TRBJ1-4
V gene: TRBV29-1

CDR3 protein: CASSLAASGRSNEQFF
CDR3 DNA: TGTGCCAGCAGCTTAGCTGCTAGCGGGAGATCCAATGAGCAGTTCTTC
clone size: few
D gene: TRBD2
J gene: TRBJ2-1
V gene: TRBV7-9

CDR3 protein: CASSSGGGSQETQYF
CDR3 DNA: TGTGCCAGCAGCTCGGGTGGGGGGAGTCAAGAGACCCAGTACTTC
clone size: few
D gene: NA
J gene: TRBJ2-5
V gene: TRBV28

CDR3 protein: CASSKQGLMNTEAFF
CDR3 DNA: TGTGCCAGCAGTAAGCAGGGCCTCATGAACACTGAAGCTTTCTTT
clone size: NA
D gene: NA
J gene: TRBJ1-1
V gene: TRBV5-4

CDR3 protein: CSARQGGEQYF
CDR3 DNA: TGCAGTGCTAGACAGGGTGGCGAGCAGTACTTC
clone size: NA
D gene: NA
J gene: TRBJ2-7
V gene: TRBV20-1

CDR3 protein: CASSPGQGNYGYTF
CDR3 DNA: TGTGCCAGCAGCCCGGGACAGGGTAACTATGGCTACACCTTC
clone size: NA
D gene: TRBD1
J gene: TRBJ1-2
V gene: TRBV2

CDR3 protein: CASSLKGGDYGYTF
CDR3 DNA: TGTGCCAGCAGTTTAAAGGGTGGGGACTATGGCTACACCTTC
clone size: NA
D gene: NA
J gene: TRBJ1-2
V gene: TRBV27

CDR3 protein: CASHLTQVIGNQPQHF
CDR3 DNA: TGTGCCAGCCATCTGACACAGGTGATTGGCAATCAGCCCCAGCATTTT
clone size: once
D gene: NA
J gene: TRBJ1-5
V gene: TRBV28

CDR3 protein: CASSLGFSEAFF
CDR3 DNA: TGTGCCAGCAGCCTCGGGTTTTCTGAAGCTTTCTTT
clone size: NA
D gene: NA
J gene: TRBJ1-1
V gene: TRBV5-4

CDR3 protein: CASSFRGLAGVRWETQYF
CDR3 DNA: TGTGCCAGCAGTTTCAGGGGACTAGCGGGAGTACGGTGGGAGACCCAGTACTTC
clone size: NA
D gene: TRBD2
J gene: TRBJ2-5
V gene: TRBV27

CDR3 protein: CATSRDQGRQFF
CDR3 DNA: TGTGCCACCAGCAGGGATCAGGGTAGGCAGTTCTTC
clone size: NA
D gene: NA
J gene: TRBJ2-1
V gene: TRBV15

CDR3 protein: CRRDGPGHLYQETQYF
CDR3 DNA: TGTCGTAGGGATGGGCCGGGACACCTGTACCAAGAGACCCAGTACTTC
clone size: few
D gene: NA
J gene: TRBJ2-5
V gene: TRBV5-3

CDR3 protein: CASSLEIGRDYGYTF
CDR3 DNA: TGTGCCAGCAGCTTGGAGATCGGCAGGGACTATGGCTACACCTTC
clone size: NA
D gene: NA
J gene: TRBJ1-2
V gene: TRBV5-4

CDR3 protein: CASGAGQGPIGELFF
CDR3 DNA: TGTGCCAGCGGCGCGGGACAAGGGCCGATCGGGGAGCTGTTTTTT
clone size: NA
D gene: NA
J gene: TRBJ2-2
V gene: TRBV2

CDR3 protein: CASRSTGGSTDTQYF
CDR3 DNA: TGTGCCAGCAGGTCGACAGGGGGGAGCACAGATACGCAGTATTTT
clone size: NA
D gene: TRBD1
J gene: TRBJ2-3
V gene: TRBV2

CDR3 protein: CASVRGAADSYNEQFF
CDR3 DNA: TGCGCCAGCGTGCGGGGGGCTGCCGACTCCTACAATGAGCAGTTCTTC
clone size: once
D gene: TRBD2
J gene: TRBJ2-1
V gene: TRBV5-1

CDR3 protein: CASSPRTERTDTQYF
CDR3 DNA: TGTGCCAGCTCACCAAGGACAGAGCGCACAGATACGCAGTATTTT
clone size: NA
D gene: NA
J gene: TRBJ2-3
V gene: TRBV18

CDR3 protein: CASSKRGQGDGSNQPQHF
CDR3 DNA: TGTGCCAGTAGTAAGAGGGGACAGGGCGATGGTAGCAATCAGCCCCAGCATTTT
clone size: NA
D gene: TRBD1
J gene: TRBJ1-5
V gene: TRBV19

CDR3 protein: CASSPNGPGTGVANEQFF
CDR3 DNA: TGTGCCAGCTCACCAAACGGACCCGGGACAGGGGTGGCGAATGAGCAGTTCTTC
clone size: once
D gene: TRBD1
J gene: TRBJ2-1
V gene: TRBV18

CDR3 protein: CASSQGRTGPDEKLFF
CDR3 DNA: TGCGCCAGCAGCCAAGGGCGGACAGGGCCTGATGAAAAACTGTTTTTT
clone size: NA
D gene: TRBD1
J gene: TRBJ1-4
V gene: TRBV4-1

CDR3 protein: CASGSWTGAGNQPQHF
CDR3 DNA: TGTGCTAGTGGTTCCTGGACAGGGGCCGGCAATCAGCCCCAGCATTTT
clone size: NA
D gene: TRBD1
J gene: TRBJ1-5
V gene: TRBV12-5

CDR3 protein: CASSQEGTGRDYGYTF
CDR3 DNA: TGTGCCAGCAGCCAGGAGGGTACAGGGAGGGACTATGGCTACACCTTC
clone size: once
D gene: NA
J gene: TRBJ1-2
V gene: TRBV14

CDR3 protein: CASSSDGANEQFF
CDR3 DNA: TGTGCCAGCAGTTCAGACGGTGCCAATGAGCAGTTCTTC
clone size: NA
D gene: NA
J gene: TRBJ2-1
V gene: TRBV11-2

CDR3 protein: CASSKTGPDEKLFF
CDR3 DNA: TGTGCCAGCAGCAAGACAGGGCCGGATGAAAAACTGTTTTTT
clone size: NA
D gene: TRBD1
J gene: TRBJ1-4
V gene: TRBV5-6

CDR3 protein: CASSLNGQGDTEAFF
CDR3 DNA: TGTGCCAGCAGCTTAAACGGCCAGGGTGACACTGAAGCTTTCTTT
clone size: NA
D gene: NA
J gene: TRBJ1-1
V gene: TRBV7-8